A single sample gave rise to the 17 T cell receptor beta chains below, sequenced in a study of blood T cells in healthy people across ages. Together with a sample-barcoded 5' primer, a J-beta primer mix was included in a second PCR lasting about 6 to 11 cycles. From the 5' RACE reads, TCRdb called clonotypes with MiXCR, one entry per CDR3 protein. The table includes about 640,000 distinct CDR3 sequences, around three fifths detected once. Sequenced material: blood. The source of these receptors is a man aged 60 to 75 in good health.

The V and J genes are TRBV3-1 and TRBJ2-5, with 8 nucleotides matching TRBD1. The DNA end favors TRBJ2-7, so the J call may be wrong. Looked up from germline, CDR1 is LGHDT and CDR2 is YNNKEL (reference sequence). This CDR3 is built from 14 residues. Here the CDR3 reads CASSQDRAKYEQYF. The CDR3 region has the DNA TGTGCCAGCAGCCAGGACAGGGCTAAGTACGAGCAGTACTTC.

CDR3 sequence (DNA): TGCAGTGCTAGAGATCCCCCCCTTGCTAGACCGCTAGTGGCAGATACGCAGTATTTT. As protein: CSARDPPLARPLVADTQYF. The chain links TRBV20-1 to TRBJ2-3, with D unclear. Deletions cut 0 bases from V and 4 bases from J, with 26 bases between. Germline CDR1 and CDR2: DFQATT and SNEGSKA (reference sequence). The length of the CDR3 is 19 residues.

This chain links TRBV7-2 with TRBJ2-1; no clear D. From germline, CDR1 is SGHTA and CDR2 FQGNSA. Trimming removed 1 base from V and 9 bases from J, with 16 bases in between. This CDR3 has 15 residues. The CDR3 is CASSLGGYTLGEQFF. The CDR3 nucleotides are TGTGCCAGCAGCTTAGGCGGATATACGCTTGGTGAGCAGTTCTTC.

The V and J genes are TRBV6-4 and TRBJ2-7; D may correspond to TRBD1 or TRBD2 (7 bases each). Germline CDR1 MRHNA, CDR2 SNTAGT. V shed 4 bases and J shed 7 bases, with 17 bases lying between them. This CDR3 contains 14 residues. The CDR3 nucleotides are TGTGCCAGCAGTGTGGTCAGGGGGGGCGATGAGCAGTACTTC. Translation gives CASSVVRGGDEQYF.

Points on this clonotype: The junction departs from the called germline gene at one end, perhaps through a read error. The V and J genes are TRBV25-1 and TRBJ2-7; the D is unclear. The CDR3 contains 16 residues. Germline CDR1 MGHDK, CDR2 SYGVNS. CDR3 in DNA: TGTGCCAGCAGCGTCCCTACTGGGTCTGCCTCCCACGAGCAGTACTTC. Translating gives CASSVPTGSASHEQYF.

CDR3 DNA: TGTGCCAGCAGCCCCCATGGCGGGGGACAAGAGACCCAGTACTTC. Encoded protein: CASSPHGGGQETQYF. This sequence joins TRBV7-9 and TRBJ2-5, with 7 bases matching TRBD2. The CDR3 loop spans 15 amino acids. Germline V gene sequence: CDR1 SEHNR, CDR2 FQNEAQ (reference sequence). The V segment lost 5 bases and the J segment 2 bases; nucleotides outside the gene matches: 8. Based on the CDR3 plus reference TRBV7-9 and TRBJ2-5, the full variable domain is DTGVSQNPRHKITKRGQNVTFRCDPISEHNRLYWYRQTLGQGPEFLTYFQNEAQLEKSRLLSDRFSAERPKGSFSTLEIQRTEQGDSAMYLCASSPHGGGQETQYFGPGTRLLVL.

The CDR3 DNA reads as TGTGCCAGCAGAGCCGGGACAGGGCACAATTCACCCCTCCACTTT. Translation: CASRAGTGHNSPLHF. The rearrangement links TRBV6-2 or TRBV6-3 to TRBJ1-6, with TRBD1 matching 9 bases. The germline CDR1 and CDR2 sequences are MNHEY and SVGEGT. The CDR3 contains 15 residues. With V trimmed by 6 bases and J by 7 bases, 7 bases remained unmatched.

The chain has TRBV28 and TRBJ2-3; possible D gene TRBD2, 7 bases. V was clipped by 2 bases and J by 6 bases, with 15 bases between them. The CDR3 covers 15 residues. Germline CDR1 and CDR2: MDHEN and SYDVKM. The CDR3 reads CASSLLGGPEDTQYF. The DNA for the CDR3 is TGTGCCAGCAGTTTACTGGGGGGGCCCGAGGATACGCAGTATTTT.

V gene TRBV7-7 combines with J gene TRBJ2-2; possible D gene TRBD1, 5 bases. Per germline, CDR1 SSHAT and CDR2 FNYEAQ (reference sequence). V lost 5 bases and J lost 8, with 12 bases in between. The CDR3 extends over 13 amino acids. The CDR3 spells CASSVQGIGELFF. The CDR3 DNA reads TGTGCCAGCAGCGTTCAGGGTATAGGGGAGCTGTTTTTT.

This clonotype was observed at least ten times. The V gene is TRBV12-3 or TRBV12-4, the J gene TRBJ2-7, with D hard to call. The CDR3 covers 12 residues. The V and J ends lost 1 base and 2 bases respectively, with 3 bases between them. The CDR3 DNA follows: TGTGCCAGCAGTTTAGAGCCCTACGAGCAGTACTTC. It specifies CASSLEPYEQYF.

This clonotype was seen only a few times. The V gene is TRBV4-1, the J gene TRBJ1-2; no clear D gene. Germline V gene lookup returns CDR1 MGHRA and CDR2 YSYEKL. CDR3 length equals 16 residues. Trimming shortened V by 2 bases and J by 4 bases, and 17 bases separated the two germline ends. In DNA form, the CDR3 reads TGCGCCAGCAGCCAACAATCCGGGTCGCGGGGCTATGGCTACACCTTC. Translated: CASSQQSGSRGYGYTF.

Only a few counts were recorded for this clonotype. The V and J genes are TRBV12-3 or TRBV12-4 and TRBJ1-2, with a possible D match to TRBD1 (5 bases). This CDR3 contains 14 residues. Trimming took off 6 bases at V and 5 bases at J, with 16 bases between the two ends. CDR3 amino acids: CASSPRQIFYGYTF. As DNA, the CDR3 is TGTGCCAGCAGCCCGCGACAGATCTTTTATGGCTACACCTTC.

The CDR3 region is CASSFEGRHF. The DNA of the CDR3 is TGTGCCAGCAGTTTCGAGGGGCGGCATTTT. The V gene is TRBV12-3 or TRBV12-4, the J gene TRBJ1-5, with D perhaps TRBD1 (5 bases). The germline V and J ends were trimmed by 3 bases and 15 bases, with 9 bases remaining between them. This CDR3 is built from 10 residues.

This clonotype has just a few counts. This rearrangement joins TRBV20-1 to TRBJ1-4, with a tentative D call TRBD1 (5 bases). Germline V gene sequence: CDR1 DFQATT, CDR2 SNEGSKA (reference sequence). This CDR3 is 13 amino acids long. The CDR3 loop is CSQDSPTNEKLFF. CDR3 coding DNA: TGCAGCCAAGACAGTCCAACTAATGAAAAACTGTTTTTT.

This clonotype showed up just a few times. The genes are TRBV5-1 and TRBJ2-5; 13 positions agree with TRBD2. Germline lookup yields CDR1 SGHRS and CDR2 YFSETQ. The junction had 10 bases not matched to a gene; V was cut back by 4 bases and J by 4 bases. The CDR3 is 17 amino acids. CDR3 nucleotide sequence: TGCGCCAGCAGCCGAGGGGTACTAGCGGGGGGGCGAGAGACCCAGTACTTC. This sequence encodes CASSRGVLAGGRETQYF.

J is TRBJ2-4 and V is TRBV6-6; possible D gene TRBD1, 6 bases. The length of the CDR3 is 14 residues. Germline lookup yields CDR1 MNHNY and CDR2 SVGAGI (reference sequence). Trimming shortened V by 7 bases and J by 2 bases, and 12 bases separated the two germline ends. The CDR3 DNA is TGTGCCAGCACCGCAACAGGGTCCAAAAACATTCAGTACTTC. Translating it yields CASTATGSKNIQYF.

This chain connects TRBV5-1 to TRBJ2-7, with D possibly being TRBD2 (6 bases). Per the germline V gene, CDR1 is SGHRS and CDR2 is YFSETQ. CDR3 length equals 17 residues. V dropped 1 base and J dropped 4 bases, with 21 bases sitting between them. The DNA of the CDR3 is TGCGCCAGCAGCTTGAGACGGTCGGGACTTTCCTGGTACGAGCAGTACTTC. Protein: CASSLRRSGLSWYEQYF.